Following are 19 T cell receptor beta chains from one sample sequenced in a study of spatial heterogeneity in lung cancer. Time point specified: sample taken at primary tumor resection. Findings and caveats of the study: In tumors, expanded intratumoral alpha and beta TCR counts tracked mutation counts.

The antigens of these receptors remain unknown. One entry per CDR3 protein results from TCRdb running MiXCR on the 5' RACE reads. The sample comprises 20,000 to 25,000 distinct CDR3 sequences, 4% to 5.5% of which are singletons, and about 10% rests with the top ten. The specimen was lung tumor tissue, collected at surgery. The source of these receptors is a male donor with early-stage non-small cell lung cancer.

At least ten counts were recorded for this clonotype. The chain carries TRBV20-1 and TRBJ2-7; unclear D gene. Trimming stripped 3 bases from V and 4 bases from J, with 13 bases between. The CDR3 runs 13 residues. Germline CDR1 reads DFQATT; CDR2 reads SNEGSKA (reference sequence). The CDR3 loop reads CSARPGHGYEQYF. CDR3 nucleotide sequence: TGCAGTGCTAGGCCGGGCCACGGGTACGAGCAGTACTTC.

The chain combines TRBV20-1 with TRBJ2-7, with TRBD2 as a possible D gene (5 bases). The germline V gene has CDR1 DFQATT and CDR2 SNEGSKA (reference sequence). The V and J ends lost 5 bases and 4 bases respectively, with 15 bases between them. The CDR3 loop spans 13 amino acids. The CDR3 nucleotides are TGCAGTGCTGACCGGGATTATACTTACGAGCAGTACTTC. Its protein is CSADRDYTYEQYF.

Remarks on this clonotype: A single base separates this from a much larger clone, so it may be a read error. The V call is TRBV6-6, the J call TRBJ1-1; D call uncertain. The germline CDR1 and CDR2 sequences are MNHNY and SVGAGI (reference sequence). There are 12 residues in the CDR3. With 3 bases removed from V and 1 base from J, the gap between germline ends came to 3 bases. Here the CDR3 reads CASSYSNTEAFF. In DNA, the CDR3 is TGTGCCAGCAGTTATTCGAACACTGAAGCTTTCTTT.

This clonotype was seen many times. V and J are TRBV5-1 and TRBJ1-1; D might be TRBD1 (5 bases). V dropped 4 bases and J dropped 4 bases, with 14 bases sitting between them. The germline V gene encodes CDR1 SGHRS and CDR2 YFSETQ. The CDR3 length is 14 residues. The CDR3 DNA reads as TGCGCCAGCAGCCCACAGGCCTCGCGCACTGAAGCTTTCTTT. Translating gives CASSPQASRTEAFF.

By its share, this clonotype is medium-sized. V and J are TRBV28 and TRBJ1-2, with D possibly being TRBD1 (5 bases). The CDR3 length is 15 residues. V lost 7 bases to trimming and J lost 4 bases, with 19 bases between them. Per germline, CDR1 MDHEN and CDR2 SYDVKM. The DNA of the CDR3 is TGTGCCAGCATGTCGGGAATTGGGGCTAGCTATGGCTACACCTTC. Translating gives CASMSGIGASYGYTF.

The genes are TRBV10-3 and TRBJ1-5; no clear D gene. Per germline, CDR1 ENHRY and CDR2 SYGVKD. CDR3 size: 13 residues. V was trimmed by 6 bases and J by 1 base, leaving 7 bases between them. The CDR3 loop reads CAIRGGSNQPQHF. The CDR3 nucleotides read TGTGCCATCAGGGGCGGGAGCAATCAGCCCCAGCATTTT.

This clonotype showed up many times. V gene TRBV11-2 combines with J gene TRBJ2-7; 9 bases map to TRBD1. CDR1 SGHAT and CDR2 FQNNGV come from the germline V gene. Losses at the gene ends were 3 bases for V and 4 bases for J; bases not matched to a gene: 19. This CDR3 spans 19 amino acids. CDR3 nucleotide sequence: TGTGCCAGCAGCTTTCCCGGGACAGGGCGGTTTGGGGGTTCTTACGAGCAGTACTTC. It yields the protein CASSFPGTGRFGGSYEQYF.

This clonotype appeared many times. The rearrangement links TRBV12-3 or TRBV12-4 to TRBJ2-3; 7 bases agree with TRBD2. The CDR3 has 14 residues. Germline trimming cut 5 bases from V and 5 bases from J; bases unmatched to any gene: 7. The CDR3: CASSPGLVIDTQYF. CDR3 DNA: TGTGCCAGCAGTCCAGGACTAGTTATAGATACGCAGTATTTT.

The gene calls are TRBV7-2 and TRBJ1-5; D remains ambiguous. Per the germline V gene, CDR1 is SGHTA and CDR2 is FQGNSA. Trimming shortened V by 4 bases and J by 7 bases, and 11 bases separated the two germline ends. The CDR3 length is 13 residues. The CDR3 bases are TGTGCCAGCAGCTATGGGCCACGACAGCCCCAGCATTTT. This encodes CASSYGPRQPQHF.

This clonotype was recorded many times. V gene TRBV5-1 combines with J gene TRBJ1-1; perhaps TRBD1 as D (5 bases). The germline V gene has CDR1 SGHRS and CDR2 YFSETQ. The V gene lost 3 bases and the J gene lost 1 base, with 13 bases spanning the gap. The length of the CDR3 is 15 residues. The CDR3 is CASSSQVTGNTEAFF. In nucleotides, the CDR3 is TGCGCCAGCAGCTCCCAGGTTACAGGGAACACTGAAGCTTTCTTT.

In this sample, this clonotype turned up many times. V usage is TRBV18 and J usage is TRBJ1-4; 8 nucleotides align to TRBD1. V gave up 6 bases and J gave up 4 bases; unmatched junction bases: 1. Germline V CDR1 and CDR2: KGHSH, LQKENI. The length of the CDR3 is 13 residues. The CDR3 DNA sequence: TGTGCCAGCTCCGGACAGGGTAATGAAAAACTGTTTTTT. Its translation is CASSGQGNEKLFF.

On this clonotype: A much larger clone differs from this one at a single base, so this may be a read error. The chain recombines TRBV3-2 with TRBJ1-1; TRBD1, as called in the table, went unchecked against the DNA. TRBV3-2 is annotated as a pseudogene. This CDR3 spans 14 amino acids. The CDR3 here is CASSTRNRSAEAFF. The CDR3 DNA is TGTGCCAGCAGCACTAGAAACAGGAGCGCTGAAGCTTTCTTT.

This clonotype was seen many times. The V gene is TRBV6-2 or TRBV6-3, the J gene TRBJ2-1; TRBD2 agrees at 11 bases. Germline assignment: CDR1 MNHEY and CDR2 SVGEGT. The CDR3 sequence is 17 residues long. The trim removed 5 bases at V and 0 bases at J, leaving 6 bases unmatched. In DNA form, the CDR3 reads TGTGCCAGCAGTACAATTAGCGGGAGGGCCTCCTACAATGAGCAGTTCTTC. As protein: CASSTISGRASYNEQFF.

Concerning this clonotype itself: This may stem from a read error, because a much larger clone lies one nucleotide away. The chain uses TRBV27 and TRBJ2-5; D is possibly TRBD1 or TRBD2 (5 bases each). Germline-derived CDR1 and CDR2 are MNHEY and SMNVEV (reference sequence). This CDR3 is 12 amino acids long. The DNA of the CDR3 is TGTGCCAGCTCCCCCCATAGAGGGACCCGGTACTTC. The encoded protein is CASSPHRGTRYF.

This clonotype was found many times. The genes are TRBV7-9 and TRBJ2-3, with unresolved D. Germline values: CDR1 SEHNR, CDR2 FQNEAQ (reference sequence). CDR3 length: 12 amino acids. The V end was cut by 5 bases, the J end by 4 bases, with 7 bases between. This CDR3 is CASSPHADTQYF. Here the CDR3 DNA reads TGTGCCAGCAGCCCCCACGCAGATACGCAGTATTTT.

This clonotype was found many times. This sequence joins TRBV7-8 and TRBJ2-3; possible D gene TRBD2, 5 bases. Germline CDR1 is SGHVS and CDR2 is FQNEAQ. Trimming shortened V by 3 bases and J by 0 bases, and 13 bases separated the two germline ends. CDR3 length equals 16 residues. The CDR3 spells CASSFEGSISTDTQYF. DNA for the CDR3: TGTGCCAGCAGCTTTGAGGGCAGCATCAGCACAGATACGCAGTATTTT.

This clonotype was seen a few times. The rearrangement joins TRBV28 to TRBJ1-2, with D hard to call. Per germline, CDR1 MDHEN and CDR2 SYDVKM. Trimming took 10 bases from V and 1 from J, leaving 16 bases between them. The CDR3 is made up of 14 amino acids. The CDR3 DNA sequence: TGTGCCACCGCTGGGCCCAGTCATAACTATGGCTACACCTTC. This sequence encodes CATAGPSHNYGYTF.

This clonotype was seen ten or more times. The chain combines TRBV28 with TRBJ2-7; D not certain. From germline, CDR1 is MDHEN and CDR2 SYDVKM. The V end was cut by 6 bases, the J end by 5 bases, with 8 bases between. The CDR3 spans 11 residues. The CDR3, as DNA: TGTGCCAGCAGCCCTCGAAACGAGCAGTACTTC. Translated, it gives CASSPRNEQYF.

This clonotype was recorded many times. CDR3 protein: CASLMAGGGNEQFF. CDR3 DNA: TGTGCCAGCTTGATGGCGGGAGGGGGCAATGAGCAGTTCTTC. This chain connects TRBV27 to TRBJ2-1; 9 bases agree with TRBD2. The ends lost 8 bases at V and 6 bases at J; junction bases unmatched: 8. Germline V CDR1 and CDR2: MNHEY, SMNVEV (reference sequence). The CDR3 covers 14 residues.